A selection of T cell receptor beta chains follows, all from one sample in a study of blood T cell repertoires in COVID-19. Only in-frame clones appear in the TCRdb table, and some are missing; sequencing was by immunoSEQ multiplex PCR. The profile shows approximately 160,000 clones, approximately 83% of them singletons. Sequenced sample: peripheral blood. The origin of the receptors is a man between 65 and 85 years old who had recovered from COVID-19. The CDR3 runs from the conserved cysteine through the conserved F or W. Each record gives: CDR3 DNA, CDR3 protein, V gene, J gene, D gene, clone size. The D gene is left open where the match is weak. Clone sizes are given selectively: once, few, many, or a class where the clone is expanded.

DNA: TGTGCCAGCAGTTACCGGGACAGGGGGCCACGTTCCTACAATGAGCAGTTCTTC
CDR3: CASSYRDRGPRSYNEQFF
V: TRBV7-9
J: TRBJ2-1
D: TRBD1
size: once

DNA: TGCGCCAGCAGCTTGGACAGGGCCTACACCGGGGAGCTGTTTTTT
CDR3: CASSLDRAYTGELFF
V: TRBV5-1
J: TRBJ2-2
D: -
size: few

DNA: TGTGCCAGCAGCCAAGGTGGACTTGAGTGGAATGAGCAGTTCTTC
CDR3: CASSQGGLEWNEQFF
V: TRBV3-1/TRBV3-2
J: TRBJ2-1
D: -
size: -

DNA: TGTGCCAGCAGTACTGGGGACAGGAGGACCGGGGAGCTGTTTTTT
CDR3: CASSTGDRRTGELFF
V: TRBV28
J: TRBJ2-2
D: TRBD1
size: -

DNA: TGTGCCAGCAGTTATAGCGGGGGACGGAGTGAGCAGTTCTTC
CDR3: CASSYSGGRSEQFF
V: TRBV6-5
J: TRBJ2-1
D: TRBD2
size: -

DNA: TGTGCCAGCAGCGTAGCTAGCGGGCCGTACGAGCAGTACTTC
CDR3: CASSVASGPYEQYF
V: TRBV9
J: TRBJ2-7
D: TRBD2
size: -

DNA: TGTGCCAGCAGTACCTCTAGCGCTTTAGCCCACGAGCAGTACTTC
CDR3: CASSTSSALAHEQYF
V: TRBV2
J: TRBJ2-7
D: -
size: -

DNA: TGTGCCAGTAGTACCCAAAAACAGGGATCCGGGGAGCTGTTTTTT
CDR3: CASSTQKQGSGELFF
V: TRBV19
J: TRBJ2-2
D: -
size: -

DNA: TGTGCCAGCAGCCTCCCTGGCGGGAGGAGCTCCTACGAGCAGTACTTC
CDR3: CASSLPGGRSSYEQYF
V: TRBV7-9
J: TRBJ2-7
D: TRBD2
size: -

DNA: TGTGCCAGCAGCGGTAGACTAGCTTCCTACGAGCAGTACTTC
CDR3: CASSGRLASYEQYF
V: TRBV7-8
J: TRBJ2-7
D: TRBD2
size: -

DNA: TGTGCCAGCAGCCGGACAGGGGGGATTGGCTACACCTTC
CDR3: CASSRTGGIGYTF
V: TRBV5-4
J: TRBJ1-2
D: TRBD1
size: -

DNA: TGTGCCAGCAGCAAAACAGGGGGTTTCGCGGGCGAGCAGTACTTC
CDR3: CASSKTGGFAGEQYF
V: TRBV7-9
J: TRBJ2-7
D: TRBD1
size: -

DNA: TGCGCCAGCAGCCCAGGACAGGGGCGGTACAATGAGCAGTTCTTC
CDR3: CASSPGQGRYNEQFF
V: TRBV5-1
J: TRBJ2-1
D: TRBD1
size: -

DNA: TGTGCCAGCAGCTTAGGCCAGGGGGCAAATACGCAGTATTTT
CDR3: CASSLGQGANTQYF
V: TRBV7-2
J: TRBJ2-3
D: TRBD1
size: few

DNA: TGTGCCAGCAGCCGGGACAGCTATAGCAATCAGCCCCAGCATTTT
CDR3: CASSRDSYSNQPQHF
V: TRBV7-9
J: TRBJ1-5
D: TRBD1
size: -

DNA: TGTGCCAGCAGTTTCAGGGTTGGCTACACCTTC
CDR3: CASSFRVGYTF
V: TRBV28
J: TRBJ1-2
D: -
size: -

DNA: TGTGCCTGCAAGGGGTACAGGGGGTCCACTGAAGCTTTCTTT
CDR3: CACKGYRGSTEAFF
V: TRBV30
J: TRBJ1-1
D: TRBD1
size: few

DNA: TGTGCCAGCAGCGTAGCGGCCGGGACAGGGGTTGAAAAACTGTTTTTT
CDR3: CASSVAAGTGVEKLFF
V: TRBV9
J: TRBJ1-4
D: TRBD1
size: -

DNA: TGCGCCAGCAGTCGAGACACCCCGAACACCGGGGAGCTGTTTTTT
CDR3: CASSRDTPNTGELFF
V: TRBV23-1
J: TRBJ2-2
D: -
size: -

DNA: TGTGCCAGCAGCCCTATCCCGGCGGGAGTCAATGAGCAGTACTTC
CDR3: CASSPIPAGVNEQYF
V: TRBV27
J: TRBJ2-7
D: TRBD2
size: -

DNA: TGTGCCAGCAGCCCTACGACAGGGAGGTACGAGCAGTACTTC
CDR3: CASSPTTGRYEQYF
V: TRBV5-5
J: TRBJ2-7
D: -
size: -

DNA: TGTGCCATTTCCACGGGACTAGCGACGGATACGCAGTATTTT
CDR3: CAISTGLATDTQYF
V: TRBV3-1/TRBV3-2
J: TRBJ2-3
D: TRBD2
size: -

DNA: TGTGCCAGCACCTTGGATAGCGGGGCCACCGGGGAGCTGTTTTTT
CDR3: CASTLDSGATGELFF
V: TRBV2
J: TRBJ2-2
D: TRBD2
size: -

DNA: TGTGCCAGCAGCCATCTCAGGGAGACCCAGTACTTC
CDR3: CASSHLRETQYF
V: TRBV3-1/TRBV3-2
J: TRBJ2-5
D: -
size: -

DNA: TGCGCCAGCAGCCTCGGGACAGGGGGCAGGACAGATACGCAGTATTTT
CDR3: CASSLGTGGRTDTQYF
V: TRBV4-1
J: TRBJ2-3
D: TRBD1
size: once

DNA: TGCAGTGCTAAGTCGGGTGAGCAGTTCTTC
CDR3: CSAKSGEQFF
V: TRBV20-1
J: TRBJ2-1
D: -
size: -

DNA: TGTGCCAGCAGTGAGTATCTACCGCCCGGGACACTCTCCTACGAGCAGTACTTC
CDR3: CASSEYLPPGTLSYEQYF
V: TRBV6-1
J: TRBJ2-7
D: -
size: -

DNA: TGTGCCAGCAGTTACCGACTTGGTCCCTATGAGCAGTTCTTC
CDR3: CASSYRLGPYEQFF
V: TRBV6-6
J: TRBJ2-1
D: -
size: -

DNA: TGTGCCAGCAGCCAAGATGGAGGGAGCTATGGCTACACCTTC
CDR3: CASSQDGGSYGYTF
V: TRBV3-1/TRBV3-2
J: TRBJ1-2
D: -
size: -

DNA: TGTGCCACCACCTCCGGGGTGAACGGGGGGGATACGCAGTATTTT
CDR3: CATTSGVNGGDTQYF
V: TRBV24-1
J: TRBJ2-3
D: TRBD2
size: -

DNA: TGTGCCAGCAGTTACGGGAGGACTGAAGCTTTCTTT
CDR3: CASSYGRTEAFF
V: TRBV6-2/TRBV6-3
J: TRBJ1-1
D: -
size: -

DNA: TGTGCCAGCGACGGGGACAGGCCGAACACTGAAGCTTTCTTT
CDR3: CASDGDRPNTEAFF
V: TRBV27
J: TRBJ1-1
D: TRBD1
size: few

DNA: TGTGCCAGCAGTTTGCCGGGAACACTGAACTACGAGCAGTACTTC
CDR3: CASSLPGTLNYEQYF
V: TRBV28
J: TRBJ2-7
D: -
size: once

DNA: TGTGCCAGCAGCTCCGACCGGCGGGACGATAAAGCTTTCTTT
CDR3: CASSSDRRDDKAFF
V: TRBV11-2
J: TRBJ1-1
D: -
size: -

DNA: TGTGCCAGTACCTCTACCTTCCAGGGGGCGAGTGGAAACACCATATATTTT
CDR3: CASTSTFQGASGNTIYF
V: TRBV19
J: TRBJ1-3
D: TRBD1
size: -

DNA: TGCGCCAGCAGCCCACTTACCCTCCGGACAGGCCTTGGCTACACCTTC
CDR3: CASSPLTLRTGLGYTF
V: TRBV4-1
J: TRBJ1-2
D: TRBD1
size: -

DNA: TGTGCCAGCAGCTTCATCGGGGGAGAAGTTTTCTTT
CDR3: CASSFIGGEVFF
V: TRBV5-6
J: TRBJ1-1
D: -
size: -

DNA: TGTGCCAGCAGCCAAGATCGAACAGCCGAAGCTTTCTTT
CDR3: CASSQDRTAEAFF
V: TRBV14
J: TRBJ1-1
D: -
size: -

DNA: TGTGCCAGCAGCGTAGGGGCTAGCGGGAGGACAGATACGCAGTATTTT
CDR3: CASSVGASGRTDTQYF
V: TRBV9
J: TRBJ2-3
D: TRBD2
size: -

DNA: TGTGCCAGCAGTGAGACAGTCAGGAGATCACCCCTCCACTTT
CDR3: CASSETVRRSPLHF
V: TRBV6-2/TRBV6-3
J: TRBJ1-6
D: -
size: -

DNA: TGTGCCAGCTCCCTTCGGACAGGGAGTGGCTACACCTTC
CDR3: CASSLRTGSGYTF
V: TRBV18
J: TRBJ1-2
D: TRBD1
size: -

DNA: TGTGCCAGTAGCCCGTGGGAGAGGGGGAATGAGCAGTTCTTC
CDR3: CASSPWERGNEQFF
V: TRBV19
J: TRBJ2-1
D: -
size: -

DNA: TGTGCCAGCTTACAGGGGACAAATGAAAAACTGTTTTTT
CDR3: CASLQGTNEKLFF
V: TRBV6-5
J: TRBJ1-4
D: TRBD1
size: few